A single T cell receptor beta chain is shown here with its context. Its antigen is undetermined. The data derive from a study of cytomegalovirus exposure and HLA in healthy donors. Findings of the study overall: In a later analysis, specific HLA alleles were associated with 16,000 or so TCR beta sequences at a 0.05 false discovery rate.

PCR was performed using 60 Vbeta and 13 Jbeta primers. How the authors handled the data: Later, an analysis found 75 million to 90 million unique TCR beta chains, and around 10 million of these were shared. Sequencing used immunoSEQ multiplex PCR; TCRdb keeps in-frame clones, though not all of them. From that table come the V and J calls and clone size; the DNA was used to work out D and trimming. This sample has some 120,000 clones, with around 80% found just once. The CDR3 runs to 17 residues. Germline loops: CDR1 SGHRS, CDR2 YFSETQ. Trimming shortened V by 8 bases and J by 3 bases, and 25 bases separated the two germline ends. The donors (healthy individuals) were bone marrow donors. These donors counted as nominally healthy when sampled, but unrecorded immune exposures were likely.

The genes are TRBV5-1 and TRBJ2-3; D gene ambiguous. Sample: PBMCs. The TCR originated in a man aged 18-30 years in good health and CMV-seronegative. CDR3 region: CARPPQTPRCRTDTQYF. The CDR3 DNA sequence: TGCGCCAGGCCCCCCCAAACGCCGCGTTGTCGTACAGATACGCAGTATTTT. The entire variable domain, with the rest obtained from reference TRBV5-1 and TRBJ2-3, is as follows: KAGVTQTPRYLIKTRGQQVTLSCSPISGHRSVSWYQQTPGQGLQFLFEYFSETQRNKGNFPGRFSGRQFSNSRSEMNVSTLELGDSALYLCARPPQTPRCRTDTQYFGPGTRLTVL.